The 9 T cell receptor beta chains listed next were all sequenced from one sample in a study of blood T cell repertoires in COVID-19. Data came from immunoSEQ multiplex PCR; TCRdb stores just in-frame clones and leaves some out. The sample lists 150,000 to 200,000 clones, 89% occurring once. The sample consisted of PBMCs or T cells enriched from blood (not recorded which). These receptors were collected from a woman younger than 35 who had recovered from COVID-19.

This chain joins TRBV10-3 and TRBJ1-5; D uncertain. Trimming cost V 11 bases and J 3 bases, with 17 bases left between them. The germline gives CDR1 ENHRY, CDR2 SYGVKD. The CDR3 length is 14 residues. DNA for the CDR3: TGTGCCGCCCAACGACCGGGTCTCAATCAGCCCCAGCATTTT. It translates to CAAQRPGLNQPQHF.

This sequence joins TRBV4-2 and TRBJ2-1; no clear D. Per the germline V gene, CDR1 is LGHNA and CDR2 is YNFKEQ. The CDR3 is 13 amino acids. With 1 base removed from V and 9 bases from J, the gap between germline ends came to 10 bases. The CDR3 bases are TGTGCCAGCAGCCAAGCTAGATCAGTTGAGCAGTTCTTC. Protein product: CASSQARSVEQFF.

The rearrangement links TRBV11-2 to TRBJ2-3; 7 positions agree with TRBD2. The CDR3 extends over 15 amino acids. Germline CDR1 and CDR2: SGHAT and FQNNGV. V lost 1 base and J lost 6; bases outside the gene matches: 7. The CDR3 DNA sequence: TGTGCCAGCAGCTTAGGGGCGGGAGCGATGGATACGCAGTATTTT. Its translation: CASSLGAGAMDTQYF.

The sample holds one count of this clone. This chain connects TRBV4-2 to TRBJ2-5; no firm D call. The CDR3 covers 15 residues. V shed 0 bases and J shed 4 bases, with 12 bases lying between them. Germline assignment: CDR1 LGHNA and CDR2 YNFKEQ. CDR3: CASSQDAGYGETQYF. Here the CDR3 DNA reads TGTGCCAGCAGCCAAGATGCCGGGTACGGAGAGACCCAGTACTTC.

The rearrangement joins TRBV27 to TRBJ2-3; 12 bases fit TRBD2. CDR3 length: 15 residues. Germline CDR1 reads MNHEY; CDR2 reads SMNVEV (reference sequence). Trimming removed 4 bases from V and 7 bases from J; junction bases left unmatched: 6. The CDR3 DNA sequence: TGTGCCAGCAGTTCGACTAGCGGGAGCAGGAATACGCAGTATTTT. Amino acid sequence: CASSSTSGSRNTQYF.

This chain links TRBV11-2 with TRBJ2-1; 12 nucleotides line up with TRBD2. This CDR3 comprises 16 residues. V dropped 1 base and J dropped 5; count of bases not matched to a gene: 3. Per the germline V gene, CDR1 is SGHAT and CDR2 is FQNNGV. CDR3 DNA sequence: TGTGCCAGCAGCTTAGCTCCTAGCGGGAGGGACAATGAGCAGTTCTTC. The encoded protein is CASSLAPSGRDNEQFF.

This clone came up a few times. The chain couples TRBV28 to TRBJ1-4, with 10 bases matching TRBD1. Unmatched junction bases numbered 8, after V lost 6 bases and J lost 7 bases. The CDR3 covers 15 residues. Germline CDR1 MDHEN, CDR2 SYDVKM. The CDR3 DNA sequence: TGTGCCAGCAGCCCCACGGGACAGGGGCGTGAAAAACTGTTTTTT. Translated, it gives CASSPTGQGREKLFF.

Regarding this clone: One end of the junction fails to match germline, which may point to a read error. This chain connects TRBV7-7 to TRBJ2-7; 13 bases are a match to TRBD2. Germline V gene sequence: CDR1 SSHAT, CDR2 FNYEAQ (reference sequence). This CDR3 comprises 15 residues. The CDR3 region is CASSRGLAGEYEQYF. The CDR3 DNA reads TGTGCTAGCAGCCGTGGACTAGCGGGAGAGTACGAGCAGTACTTC.

The CDR3 DNA follows: TGCGCCAGCAGCCAAGATCTTGCGGAACAATGGAATGAGCAGTTCTTC. As protein: CASSQDLAEQWNEQFF. This chain links TRBV4-3 with TRBJ2-1; the D is unclear. This CDR3 spans 16 amino acids. Looked up from germline, CDR1 is LGHNA and CDR2 is YSLEER. Trimming cost V 0 bases and J 7 bases, with 16 bases left between them.